The 8 T cell receptor beta chains reported below all come from one sample, sequenced in a study of blood T cell repertoires in COVID-19. Profiling relied on immunoSEQ multiplex PCR, and the TCRdb table lists in-frame clones only, not all of them. The data show 150,000 to 200,000 clones, 80% to 90% seen once. The sample consisted of peripheral blood. These receptors all come from a woman at least 80 years old with COVID-19, enrolled during active disease.

The chain carries TRBV5-1 and TRBJ2-7, with D perhaps matching TRBD2 (5 bases). From germline, CDR1 is SGHRS and CDR2 YFSETQ. This CDR3 contains 13 residues. V lost 0 bases to trimming and J lost 9 bases, with 13 bases between them. This CDR3 reads CASSLAALSGQYF. CDR3 in DNA: TGCGCCAGCAGCTTGGCCGCCCTAAGCGGGCAGTACTTC.

The rearrangement links TRBV7-2 to TRBJ1-2; perhaps TRBD1 as D (5 bases). This CDR3 is built from 13 residues. CDR1 is SGHTA, CDR2 FQGNSA, per germline. Trimming pared 4 bases from V and 2 bases from J, leaving 8 bases between. The CDR3 is CASSSGLNYGYTF. The CDR3 DNA reads as TGTGCCAGCAGCTCGGGACTGAACTATGGCTACACCTTC. Looking up the rest from reference TRBV7-2 and TRBJ1-2 gives the full variable domain: GAGVSQSPSNKVTEKGKDVELRCDPISGHTALYWYRQSLGQGLEFLIYFQGNSAPDKSGLPSDRFSAERTGGSVSTLTIQRTQQEDSAVYLCASSSGLNYGYTFGSGTRLTVV.

This clone was seen a handful of times. The chain employs TRBV9 and TRBJ2-7; D perhaps matches TRBD2 (6 bases). The germline V gene has CDR1 SGDLS and CDR2 YYNGEE. V was trimmed by 0 bases and J by 4 bases, leaving 11 bases between them. The CDR3 length is 14 residues. The CDR3 coding sequence is TGTGCCAGCAGCGTAGACCCGGCGGGGTACGAGCAGTACTTC. Encoded protein: CASSVDPAGYEQYF.

The gene calls are TRBV28 and TRBJ2-1; TRBD2 agrees at 12 bases. The CDR3 runs 16 residues. In germline, CDR1 is MDHEN, CDR2 SYDVKM. Trimming removed 3 bases from V and 5 bases from J; junction bases left unmatched: 5. DNA of the CDR3: TGTGCCAGCAGTTTCTTGAGGACTAGCGGGGACAATGAGCAGTTCTTC. Translated, it gives CASSFLRTSGDNEQFF.

The chain carries TRBV18 and TRBJ1-2, with 8 bases that match TRBD1. The CDR3 has 15 amino acids. Unmatched junction bases numbered 8, after V lost 4 bases and J lost 4 bases. CDR1 and CDR2 (germline): KGHSH, LQKENI. In DNA, the CDR3 is TGTGCCAGCTCACGGCCGGGACAGGTATCCTATGGCTACACCTTC. Translation: CASSRPGQVSYGYTF.

This clone was detected only once. The CDR3 region is CASSGRGASFQYF. The CDR3, as DNA: TGTGCCAGCAGCGGGCGGGGGGCGTCATTTCAGTACTTC. The chain couples TRBV6-5 to TRBJ2-7; 8 bases map to TRBD2. The length of the CDR3 is 13 residues. CDR1 is MNHEY, CDR2 SVGAGI, per germline. Losses at the gene ends were 6 bases for V and 10 bases for J; bases not matched to a gene: 11.

The chain has TRBV19 and TRBJ2-1; 11 nucleotides agree with TRBD2. The CDR3 extends over 19 amino acids. Germline CDR1 and CDR2: LNHDA and SQIVND (reference sequence). V shed 5 bases, J shed 0 bases, and the junction held 12 bases outside the gene matches. The CDR3 coding sequence is TGTGCCAGTAGTCGCAGCGGGACTAGCGGTATAAGCTCCTACAATGAGCAGTTCTTC. Translating it yields CASSRSGTSGISSYNEQFF. The full variable domain, its missing parts supplied by reference TRBV19 and TRBJ2-1, is DGGITQSPKYLFRKEGQNVTLSCEQNLNHDAMYWYRQDPGQGLRLIYYSQIVNDFQKGDIAEGYSVSREKKESFPLTVTSAQKNPTAFYLCASSRSGTSGISSYNEQFFGPGTRLTVL.

The V gene is TRBV7-6, the J gene TRBJ2-5, with D uncertain. This CDR3 comprises 13 residues. Trimming took 5 bases from V and 1 from J, leaving 8 bases between them. Germline-derived CDR1 and CDR2 are SGHVS and FNYEAQ. The CDR3 nucleotides are TGTGCCAGCAGCCAACTAATCCAAGAGACCCAGTACTTC. Its protein is CASSQLIQETQYF.